Here is one TCR beta chain with its context. Its antigen specificity is not known. The record has no base qualities; no much larger clone is one base away. Collaborating institutions collected whole blood in K2EDTA tubes following their own protocols. For TCRbeta analysis, collaborators shipped samples as frozen whole blood, isolated PBMCs, or DNA extracted from either of those sample types. The CDR3 contains 15 residues, cysteine and phenylalanine counted. Of the read, only the CDR3 DNA is kept; its 45 bases are in frame from base 1. At the junction V is shortened by 5 bases and J by 3 bases; bases outside the gene matches: 8. The germline V gene (reference sequence) provides CDR1 MNHEY and CDR2 SMNVEV. This entry comes from a study of blood T cell repertoires in COVID-19 (dated by TCRdb to 2020 to 2022). Regarding the complete study: The collaborator samples originated in the United States, Italy and Spain and spanned the acute and convalescent phases of COVID-19. The prospective study material was composed of cDNA or gDNA derived from T cells, B-cell-depleted T cells, or PBMCs. Subjects who had been exposed to COVID-19, were actively infected with it, or had recovered from it provided the deeply sampled blood TCRbeta repertoires that made up the dataset. The repertoires were released in a freely available public database intended as a resource for research on the immune response to SARS-CoV-2. Samples were obtained from the ongoing ImmuneRACE study (first 160 participants) and from 950 to 1,500 subjects provided by 6 global collaborators. Nearly every sample came with metadata listing a de-identified subject ID, COVID-19 status, age in years and sex. Where HLA class I and class II types were available, the types were taken from metadata supplied by the sample provider, not from assay-based typing. Paper-wide results and their limitations: The quantity of clinical and demographic metadata differed by source and by participant and was supplied without curation.

TCRbeta CDR3 regions were amplified from genomic DNA by means of the immunoSEQ Assay, a bias-controlled multiplex PCR. The paper's data handling went like this. Nucleated cell counts per sample were estimated from amplification of reference gene primers within the assay. Sequence reads were collapsed and filtered to measure the absolute abundance of every unique TCRbeta CDR3 rearrangement. Productive Simpson clonality was computed per sample as the square root of Simpson's diversity index over productive rearrangements. The table comes from immuneACCESS by way of TCRdb, which keeps in-frame sequences with V and J called. Part of the clones is missing from these tables; in studies checked, under half for an unresolved V gene and the rest for unknown reasons. D and trimming were read from the DNA, whereas the V and J calls and clone size are those reported in that table. This sample lists 470,000 or so clones; 80% to 90% were detected once. The ten largest clones take up 3.2% of the sample.

The chain uses TRBV27 and TRBJ1-1; 8 nucleotides in the junction match TRBD1. The sequencing sample was made of peripheral blood. This receptor was obtained from a human donor in a cohort sampled during active COVID-19. The CDR3 here reads CASSPEDREDTEAFF. DNA sequence: TGTGCCAGCAGTCCGGAGGACAGGGAGGACACTGAAGCTTTCTTT.